Included here is one T cell receptor beta chain sequence, with context. Its antigen is not identified. The source of the sample is a study of OX40 agonist ivuxolimab in advanced cancers. CDR3 length equals 15 residues. J lost 0 bases, V lost 3 bases, and 3 bases had no gene match. Per the germline V gene, CDR1 is SGDLS and CDR2 is YYNGEE. The protocol was immunoSEQ multiplex PCR, while the TCRdb copy is restricted to in-frame clones and leaves out a portion. Here the sample spans tens of thousands of clones, over 75% being singletons. Overall study results and limits: With doses of 0.1 to 3.0 mg/kg, CD4+ and CD8+ blood T cells had undergone clonal expansion by week 6.

The clonotype originates from an adult with an advanced solid tumor such as melanoma, head and neck, liver or kidney cancer. Sequenced here: CD4+ or CD8+ T cells sorted from blood, sampled in a trial of the OX40 agonist ivuxolimab. The chain carries TRBV9 and TRBJ2-1; 7 nucleotides line up with TRBD2. The CDR3 loop is CASSGSGFSYNEQFF. CDR3 DNA sequence: TGTGCCAGCAGCGGTAGCGGGTTCTCCTACAATGAGCAGTTCTTC. Full variable domain (missing parts from reference TRBV9 and TRBJ2-1): DSGVTQTPKHLITATGQRVTLRCSPRSGDLSVYWYQQSLDQGLQFLIQYYNGEERAKGNILERFSAQQFPDLHSELNLSSLELGDSALYFCASSGSGFSYNEQFFGPGTRLTVL.